These T cell receptor beta chains were read from a single sample in a study of blood T cell repertoires in COVID-19. TCRdb's copy holds only in-frame clones and misses some; the assay was immunoSEQ multiplex PCR. The sample holds 300,000 to 450,000 clones, around 85% seen once. Sequenced sample: peripheral blood. The origin of the receptors is a woman aged 18-30 years with acute or convalescent COVID-19. CDR3s leave out the opening cysteine and the closing phenylalanine or tryptophan.

j_call v_call cdr3_aa
TRBJ1-5 TRBV5-1 ASSPNSGDLQPQH
TRBJ1-1 TRBV29-1 SVGRGPNTEAF
TRBJ1-1 TRBV7-8 ASSFGGRNTEAF
TRBJ1-1 TRBV19 ASSIDGRGRVGVDTEAF
TRBJ2-1 TRBV24-1 ATSDSGLAVDNEQF
TRBJ1-1 TRBV7-9 ASSLRGRGTEAF
TRBJ1-4 TRBV6-6 ASTQTGYATNEKLF
TRBJ2-7 TRBV14 ASSQIARASGINEQY
TRBJ1-1 TRBV3-1/TRBV3-2 ASSQVGGNTEAF
TRBJ2-2 TRBV9 ASSPGLARAGELF
TRBJ2-3 TRBV19 ASSPFGPATDTQY
TRBJ1-6 TRBV7-2 ASSLAQTGSSYNSPLH
TRBJ2-1 TRBV21-1 ASSTLTSAGNNEQF
TRBJ1-1 TRBV2 ASRTNSGAEAF
TRBJ2-1 TRBV4-1 ASSQGGPGRERRHEQF
TRBJ2-6 TRBV15 ATSRDRGRRANVLT
TRBJ2-1 TRBV10-3 AISDPSGNEQF